This T cell receptor (beta chain) was sequenced in a study of blood T cell repertoires in COVID-19. Cohort allocation depended upon clinical history that participants reported. Resolution of symptoms, clearance, or two negative PCRs was present in recovered Cohort 3 donors. The CDR3 is 17 residues long. V dropped 5 bases and J dropped 4 bases, with 23 bases sitting between them. Germline V CDR1 and CDR2: LNHDA, SQIVND (reference sequence). Clones were read by immunoSEQ multiplex PCR, and TCRdb kept only the in-frame ones, dropping some. The data contain a few hundred thousand clones, about 83% of them seen just once; the ten biggest clones take up about 5.7%.

What was sequenced was PBMCs or T cells enriched from blood (not recorded which). The chain carries TRBV19 and TRBJ2-5, with a weak D call TRBD2 (5 bases). The clonotype originates from a woman aged 40 to 55 who had recovered from COVID-19. The CDR3 is CASSPLPRRGARETQYF. CDR3 sequence (DNA): TGTGCCAGTAGTCCACTCCCGCGACGGGGTGCACGAGAGACCCAGTACTTC.